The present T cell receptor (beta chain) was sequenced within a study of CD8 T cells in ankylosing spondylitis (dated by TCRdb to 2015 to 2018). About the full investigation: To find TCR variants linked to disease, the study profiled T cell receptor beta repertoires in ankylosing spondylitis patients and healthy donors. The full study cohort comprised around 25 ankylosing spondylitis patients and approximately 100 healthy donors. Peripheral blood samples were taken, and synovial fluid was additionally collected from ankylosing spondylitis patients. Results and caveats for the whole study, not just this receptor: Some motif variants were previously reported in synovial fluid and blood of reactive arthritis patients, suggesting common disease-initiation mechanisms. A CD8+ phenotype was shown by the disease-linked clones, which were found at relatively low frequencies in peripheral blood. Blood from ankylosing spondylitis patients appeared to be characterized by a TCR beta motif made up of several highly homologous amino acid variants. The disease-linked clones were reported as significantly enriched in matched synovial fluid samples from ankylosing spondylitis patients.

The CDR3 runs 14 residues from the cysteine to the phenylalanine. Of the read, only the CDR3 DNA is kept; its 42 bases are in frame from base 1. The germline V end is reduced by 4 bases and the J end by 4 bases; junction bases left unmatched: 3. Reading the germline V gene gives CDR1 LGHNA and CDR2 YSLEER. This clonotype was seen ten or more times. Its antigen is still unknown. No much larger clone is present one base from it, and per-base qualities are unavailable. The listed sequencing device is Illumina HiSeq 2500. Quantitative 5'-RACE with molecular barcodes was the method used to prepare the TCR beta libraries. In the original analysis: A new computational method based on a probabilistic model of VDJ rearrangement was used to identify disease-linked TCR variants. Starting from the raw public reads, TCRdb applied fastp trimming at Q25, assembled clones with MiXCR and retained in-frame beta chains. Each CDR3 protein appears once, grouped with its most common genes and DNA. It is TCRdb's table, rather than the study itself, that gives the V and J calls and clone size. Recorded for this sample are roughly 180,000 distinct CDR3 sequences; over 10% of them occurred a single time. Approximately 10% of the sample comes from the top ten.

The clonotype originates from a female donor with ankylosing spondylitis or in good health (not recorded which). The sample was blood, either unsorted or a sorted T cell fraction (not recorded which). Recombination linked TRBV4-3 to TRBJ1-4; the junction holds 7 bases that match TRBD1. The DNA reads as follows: TGCGCCAGCAGCCGGGACAGCGGTAATGAAAAACTGTTTTTT. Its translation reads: CASSRDSGNEKLFF.